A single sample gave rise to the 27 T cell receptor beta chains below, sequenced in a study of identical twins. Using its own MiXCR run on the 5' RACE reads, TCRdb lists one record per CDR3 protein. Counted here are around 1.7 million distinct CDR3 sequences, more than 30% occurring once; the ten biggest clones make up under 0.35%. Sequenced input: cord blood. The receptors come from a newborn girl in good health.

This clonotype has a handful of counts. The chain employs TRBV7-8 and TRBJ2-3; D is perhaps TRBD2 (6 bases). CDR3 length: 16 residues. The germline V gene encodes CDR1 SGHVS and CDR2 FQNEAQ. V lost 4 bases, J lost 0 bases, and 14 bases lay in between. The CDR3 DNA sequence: TGTGCCAGCAGCTCGGGGCGGGGCCCTAGCACAGATACGCAGTATTTT. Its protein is CASSSGRGPSTDTQYF.

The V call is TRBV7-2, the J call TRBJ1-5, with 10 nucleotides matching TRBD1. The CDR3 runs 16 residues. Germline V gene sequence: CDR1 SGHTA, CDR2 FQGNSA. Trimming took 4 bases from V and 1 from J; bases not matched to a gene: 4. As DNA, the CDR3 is TGTGCCAGCAGCTCCGCGGACAGGGGGAGCAATCAGCCCCAGCATTTT. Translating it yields CASSSADRGSNQPQHF.

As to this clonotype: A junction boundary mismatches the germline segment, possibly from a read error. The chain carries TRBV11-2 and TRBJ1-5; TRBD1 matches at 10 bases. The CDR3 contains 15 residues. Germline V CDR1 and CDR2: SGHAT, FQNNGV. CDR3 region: CASGLGQGGNQPQHF. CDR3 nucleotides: TGTGCCAGCGGCTTAGGACAGGGGGGCAATCAGCCCCAGCATTTT.

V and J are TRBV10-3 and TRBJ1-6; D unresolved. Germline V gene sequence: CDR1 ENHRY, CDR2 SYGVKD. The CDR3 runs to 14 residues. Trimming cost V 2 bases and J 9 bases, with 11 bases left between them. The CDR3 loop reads CAISEGDFGSPLHF. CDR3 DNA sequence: TGTGCCATCAGTGAGGGGGATTTCGGTTCACCCCTCCACTTT.

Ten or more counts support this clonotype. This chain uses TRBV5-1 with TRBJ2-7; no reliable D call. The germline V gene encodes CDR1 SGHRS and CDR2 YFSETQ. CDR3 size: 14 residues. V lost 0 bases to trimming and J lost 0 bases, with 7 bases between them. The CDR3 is CASSLATLSYEQYF. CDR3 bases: TGCGCCAGCAGCTTGGCGACACTCTCCTACGAGCAGTACTTC.

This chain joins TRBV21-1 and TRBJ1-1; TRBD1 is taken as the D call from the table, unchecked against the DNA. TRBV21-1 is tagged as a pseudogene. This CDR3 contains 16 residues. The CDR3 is CASRTDGQVGGTEAFF. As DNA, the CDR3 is TGTGCCAGCCGGACCGACGGACAGGTTGGGGGCACTGAAGCTTTCTTT.

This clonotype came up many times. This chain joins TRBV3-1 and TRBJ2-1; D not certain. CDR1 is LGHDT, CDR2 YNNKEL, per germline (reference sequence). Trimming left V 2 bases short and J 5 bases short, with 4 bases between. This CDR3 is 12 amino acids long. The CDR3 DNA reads TGTGCCAGCAGCCAATCCGACAATGAGCAGTTCTTC. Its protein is CASSQSDNEQFF.

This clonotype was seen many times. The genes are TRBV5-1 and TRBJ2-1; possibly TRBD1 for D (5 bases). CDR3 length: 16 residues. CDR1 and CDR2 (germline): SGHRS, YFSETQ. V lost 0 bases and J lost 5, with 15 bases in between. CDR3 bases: TGCGCCAGCAGCTTGGTCCCAGGGCCGATGGACAATGAGCAGTTCTTC. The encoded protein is CASSLVPGPMDNEQFF.

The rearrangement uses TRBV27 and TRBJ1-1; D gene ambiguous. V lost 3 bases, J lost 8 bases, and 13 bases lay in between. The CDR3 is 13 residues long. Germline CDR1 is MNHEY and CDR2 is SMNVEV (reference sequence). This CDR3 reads CASSFHRSLEAFF. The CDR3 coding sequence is TGTGCCAGCAGTTTCCACAGATCCTTAGAAGCTTTCTTT.

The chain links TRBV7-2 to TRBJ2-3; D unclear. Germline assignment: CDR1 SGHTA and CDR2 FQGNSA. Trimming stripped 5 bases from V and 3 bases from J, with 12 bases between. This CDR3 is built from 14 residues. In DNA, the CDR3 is TGTGCCAGCAGCAATCCCGTGGTTACAGATACGCAGTATTTT. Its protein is CASSNPVVTDTQYF.

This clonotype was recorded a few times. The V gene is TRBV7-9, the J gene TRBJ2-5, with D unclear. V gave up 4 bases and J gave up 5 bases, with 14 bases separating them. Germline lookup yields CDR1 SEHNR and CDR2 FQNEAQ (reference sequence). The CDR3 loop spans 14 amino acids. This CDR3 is CASSSTSRQETQYF. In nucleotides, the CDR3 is TGTGCCAGCAGCTCAACTTCCCGGCAGGAGACCCAGTACTTC.

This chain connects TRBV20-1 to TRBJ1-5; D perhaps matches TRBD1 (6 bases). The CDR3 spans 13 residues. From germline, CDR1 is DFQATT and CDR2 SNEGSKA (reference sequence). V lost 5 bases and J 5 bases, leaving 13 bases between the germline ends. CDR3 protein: CSAYGQSDQPQHF. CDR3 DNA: TGCAGTGCTTACGGACAGTCCGATCAGCCCCAGCATTTT.

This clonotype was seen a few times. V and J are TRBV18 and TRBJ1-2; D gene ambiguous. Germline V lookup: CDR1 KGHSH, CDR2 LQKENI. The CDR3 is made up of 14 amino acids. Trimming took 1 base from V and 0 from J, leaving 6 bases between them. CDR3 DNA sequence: TGTGCCAGCTCACCACTGGAGACTAACTATGGCTACACCTTC. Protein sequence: CASSPLETNYGYTF.

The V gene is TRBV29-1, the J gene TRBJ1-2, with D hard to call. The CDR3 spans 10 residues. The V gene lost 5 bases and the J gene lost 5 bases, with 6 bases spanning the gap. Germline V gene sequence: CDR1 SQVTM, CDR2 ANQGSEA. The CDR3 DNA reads TGCAGCGTTAATGGTTATGGCTACACCTTC. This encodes CSVNGYGYTF.

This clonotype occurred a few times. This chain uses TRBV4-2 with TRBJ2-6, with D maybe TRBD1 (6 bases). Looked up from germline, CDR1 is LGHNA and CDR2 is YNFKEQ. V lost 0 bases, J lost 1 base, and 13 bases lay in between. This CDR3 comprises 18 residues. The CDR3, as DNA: TGTGCCAGCAGCCAAGAAGTACAGGGAATATCTGGGGCCAACGTCCTGACTTTC. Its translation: CASSQEVQGISGANVLTF.

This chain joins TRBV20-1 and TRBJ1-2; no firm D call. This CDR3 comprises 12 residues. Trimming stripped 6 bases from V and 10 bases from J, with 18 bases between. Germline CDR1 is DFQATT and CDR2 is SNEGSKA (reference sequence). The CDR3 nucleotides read TGCAGTGCAGAACTCGCTCCTGTAACCTACACCTTC. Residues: CSAELAPVTYTF.

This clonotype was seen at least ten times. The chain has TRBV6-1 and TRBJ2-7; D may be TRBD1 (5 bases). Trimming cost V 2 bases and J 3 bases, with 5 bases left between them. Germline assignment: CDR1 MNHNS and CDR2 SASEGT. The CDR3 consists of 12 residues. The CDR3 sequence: CASSERGYEQYF. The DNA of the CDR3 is TGTGCCAGCAGTGAAAGGGGCTACGAGCAGTACTTC.

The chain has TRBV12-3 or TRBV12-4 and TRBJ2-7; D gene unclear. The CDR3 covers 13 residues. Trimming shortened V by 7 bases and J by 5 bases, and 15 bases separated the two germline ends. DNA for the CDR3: TGTGCCAGCACTTCCGGGCCTATCAACGAGCAGTACTTC. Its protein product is CASTSGPINEQYF.

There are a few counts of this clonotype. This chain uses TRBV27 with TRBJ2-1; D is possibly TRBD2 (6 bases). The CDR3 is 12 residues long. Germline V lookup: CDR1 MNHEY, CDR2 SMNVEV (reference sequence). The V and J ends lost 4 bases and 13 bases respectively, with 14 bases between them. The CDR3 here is CASSSTSYFQFF. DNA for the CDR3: TGTGCCAGCAGTTCGACTAGTTACTTCCAGTTCTTC.

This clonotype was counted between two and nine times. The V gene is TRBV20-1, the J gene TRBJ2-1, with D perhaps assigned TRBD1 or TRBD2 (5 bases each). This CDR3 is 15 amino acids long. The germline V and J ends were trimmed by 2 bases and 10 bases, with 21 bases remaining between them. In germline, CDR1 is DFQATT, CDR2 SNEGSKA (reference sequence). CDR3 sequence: CSARSGLGIRDEQFF. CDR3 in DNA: TGCAGTGCTAGATCGGGGTTAGGGATTAGGGACGAGCAGTTCTTC.

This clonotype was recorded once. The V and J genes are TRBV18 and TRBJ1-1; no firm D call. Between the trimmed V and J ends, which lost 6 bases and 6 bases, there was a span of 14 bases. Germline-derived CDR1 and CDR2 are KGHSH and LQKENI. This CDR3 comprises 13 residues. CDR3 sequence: CASSRWGSAEAFF. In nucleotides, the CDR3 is TGTGCCAGCTCGCGTTGGGGAAGCGCTGAAGCTTTCTTT.

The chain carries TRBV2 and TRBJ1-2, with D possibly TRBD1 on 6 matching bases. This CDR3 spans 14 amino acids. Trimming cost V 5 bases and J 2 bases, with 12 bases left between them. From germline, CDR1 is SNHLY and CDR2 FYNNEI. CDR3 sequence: CASSRRQANYGYTF. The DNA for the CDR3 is TGTGCCAGCAGTCGACGACAGGCCAACTATGGCTACACCTTC.

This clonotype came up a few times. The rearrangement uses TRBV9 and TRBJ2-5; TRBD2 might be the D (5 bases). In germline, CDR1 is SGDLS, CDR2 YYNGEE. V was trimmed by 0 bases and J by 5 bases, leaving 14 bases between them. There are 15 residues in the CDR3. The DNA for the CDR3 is TGTGCCAGCAGCGTAGAAGGGTCAATAGCGGAGACCCAGTACTTC. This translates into CASSVEGSIAETQYF.

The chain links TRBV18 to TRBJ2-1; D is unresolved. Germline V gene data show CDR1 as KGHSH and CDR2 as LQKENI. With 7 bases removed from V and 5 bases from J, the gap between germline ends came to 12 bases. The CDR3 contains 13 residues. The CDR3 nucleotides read TGTGCCAGCTATACCGTTGATAACAATGAGCAGTTCTTC. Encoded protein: CASYTVDNNEQFF.

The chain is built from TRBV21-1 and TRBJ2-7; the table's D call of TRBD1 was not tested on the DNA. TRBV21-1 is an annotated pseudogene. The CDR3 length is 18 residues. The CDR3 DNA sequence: TGTGCCAGCAGCACCCGGGACAGGGTAGGGTTTGAATCCTACGAGCAGTACTTC. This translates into CASSTRDRVGFESYEQYF.

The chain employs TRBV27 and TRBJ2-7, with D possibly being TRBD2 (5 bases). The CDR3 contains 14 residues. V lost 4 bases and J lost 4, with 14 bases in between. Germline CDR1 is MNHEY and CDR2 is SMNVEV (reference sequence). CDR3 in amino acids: CASSYLRVGYEQYF. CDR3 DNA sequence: TGTGCCAGCAGTTATCTGAGGGTCGGGTACGAGCAGTACTTC.

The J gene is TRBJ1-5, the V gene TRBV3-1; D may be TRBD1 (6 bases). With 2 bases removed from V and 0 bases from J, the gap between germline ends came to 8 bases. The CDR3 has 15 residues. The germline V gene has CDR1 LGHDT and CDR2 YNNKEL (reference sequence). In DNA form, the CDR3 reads TGTGCCAGCAGCCAACAGGGGACTAGCAATCAGCCCCAGCATTTT. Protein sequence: CASSQQGTSNQPQHF.